The 16 T cell receptor beta chains in this list originate from one sample, sequenced in a study of T cell changes during pregnancy in multiple sclerosis. Method: immunoSEQ multiplex PCR; TCRdb's copy keeps in-frame clones and lacks some. The repertoire consists of tens of thousands of clones, with under 95% occurring once and the leading ten covering around 3.3%. The material was peripheral blood, obtained in the first trimester of pregnancy. These receptors came from a female donor in good health, enrolled as a control in a pregnancy study.

The rearrangement joins TRBV11-2 to TRBJ2-7, with 7 positions matching TRBD1. The CDR3 consists of 14 residues. Germline V lookup: CDR1 SGHAT, CDR2 FQNNGV. J lost 6 bases, V lost 1 base, and 6 bases had no gene match. CDR3 bases: TGTGCCAGCAGCTTAGGGCCAGGGGGACGCGAGCAGTACTTC. Residues: CASSLGPGGREQYF. The complete variable domain, with remaining parts taken from reference TRBV11-2 and TRBJ2-7, reads EAGVAQSPRYKIIEKRQSVAFWCNPISGHATLYWYQQILGQGPKLLIQFQNNGVVDDSQLPKDRFSAERLKGVDSTLKIQPAKLEDSAVYLCASSLGPGGREQYFGPGTRLTVT.

The chain employs TRBV10-3 and TRBJ1-5; D unresolved. CDR3 length equals 12 residues. Trimming took off 3 bases at V and 7 bases at J, with 7 bases between the two ends. The germline CDR1 and CDR2 sequences are ENHRY and SYGVKD. CDR3: CAISEGGQPQHF. Written as DNA, the CDR3 is TGTGCCATCAGTGAAGGCGGGCAGCCCCAGCATTTT.

This chain joins TRBV5-1 and TRBJ1-6, with 7 bases that match TRBD1. Looked up from germline, CDR1 is SGHRS and CDR2 is YFSETQ. The CDR3 has 15 amino acids. Unmatched junction bases numbered 6, after V lost 4 bases and J lost 5 bases. CDR3 bases: TGCGCCAGCAGCCTAACAGGGGATGATAATTCACCCCTCCACTTT. Residues: CASSLTGDDNSPLHF.

J is TRBJ1-3 and V is TRBV4-3, with 7 bases identical to TRBD1. In germline, CDR1 is LGHNA, CDR2 YSLEER. V lost 4 bases and J lost 4; bases outside the gene matches: 10. The CDR3 has 16 amino acids. The CDR3: CASSPSSTGFGNTIYF. The CDR3 coding sequence is TGCGCCAGCAGCCCGAGCTCGACAGGGTTCGGAAACACCATATATTTT.

The chain carries TRBV30 and TRBJ2-2, with 10 bases matching TRBD1. The junction had 7 bases not matched to a gene; V was cut back by 4 bases and J by 8 bases. CDR3 size: 14 residues. Germline CDR1 and CDR2: GTSNPN and SVGIG (reference sequence). As DNA, the CDR3 is TGTGCCTGGAATCCGGGACAGGGGAAAGGGGAGCTGTTTTTT. Residues: CAWNPGQGKGELFF.

The rearrangement joins TRBV15 to TRBJ2-7; 10 bases align to TRBD1. The CDR3 covers 16 residues. Losses at the gene ends were 0 bases for V and 6 bases for J; bases not matched to a gene: 8. The germline V gene has CDR1 LNHNV and CDR2 YYDKDF (reference sequence). The DNA of the CDR3 is TGTGCCACCAGCAGAGATGTATCCGGGACAGGGGTCGAGCAGTACTTC. Its translation: CATSRDVSGTGVEQYF.

The chain employs TRBV6-5 and TRBJ1-2; tentative D call: TRBD1 (5 bases). The CDR3 contains 11 residues. Germline-derived CDR1 and CDR2 are MNHEY and SVGAGI. The germline V and J ends were trimmed by 2 bases and 7 bases, with 5 bases remaining between them. CDR3 nucleotides: TGTGCCAGCAGTTACCAGGGTGGCTACACCTTC. Translated, it gives CASSYQGGYTF.

The chain combines TRBV5-1 with TRBJ2-7; maybe TRBD1 (6 bases). The CDR3 loop spans 15 amino acids. Germline CDR1 is SGHRS and CDR2 is YFSETQ. Trimming cost V 0 bases and J 0 bases, with 10 bases left between them. The CDR3 here is CASSLGGGSSYEQYF. The CDR3 DNA sequence: TGCGCCAGCAGCTTGGGAGGGGGTTCCTCCTACGAGCAGTACTTC.

This clone came up once. The chain uses TRBV11-3 and TRBJ1-1, with 11 bases identical to TRBD1. Germline V lookup: CDR1 SGHNT, CDR2 YENEEA. The CDR3 has 16 residues. J was trimmed by 6 bases and V by 4 bases; bases with no gene match: 10. CDR3 sequence reads: CASSSGQGAGGAEAFF. The DNA for the CDR3 is TGTGCCAGCAGCTCCGGACAGGGGGCGGGAGGGGCTGAAGCTTTCTTT.

The rearrangement links TRBV7-2 to TRBJ1-1; D gene uncertain. The CDR3 is 14 amino acids. Germline assignment: CDR1 SGHTA and CDR2 FQGNSA. Trimming cost V 3 bases and J 0 bases, with 8 bases left between them. In DNA, the CDR3 is TGTGCCAGCAGCTTCGGGTCCTTGAACACTGAAGCTTTCTTT. Translated, it gives CASSFGSLNTEAFF.

The CDR3 spells CASSLYREGEQYF. The CDR3 nucleotides are TGTGCCAGCAGCTTGTACAGGGAGGGCGAGCAGTACTTC. The chain employs TRBV5-8 and TRBJ2-7, with a possible D match to TRBD2 (7 bases). Between the trimmed V and J ends, which lost 1 base and 6 bases, there was a span of 11 bases. Germline-derived CDR1 and CDR2 are SGHTS and YDEGEE. The CDR3 has 13 residues.

J is TRBJ2-4 and V is TRBV19; 8 nucleotides align to TRBD1. V shed 5 bases, J shed 1 base, and the junction held 10 bases outside the gene matches. Germline V gene lookup returns CDR1 LNHDA and CDR2 SQIVND (reference sequence). The CDR3 totals 17 residues. The CDR3, as DNA: TGTGCCAGTAGTCCATACACAGGGGGAAGGGCCAAAAACATTCAGTACTTC. This gives the protein CASSPYTGGRAKNIQYF.

The genes are TRBV9 and TRBJ2-7, with a tentative D call TRBD2 (7 bases). The CDR3 covers 16 residues. The V gene's germline CDR1 is SGDLS and CDR2 YYNGEE. V lost 2 bases and J lost 2, with 17 bases in between. CDR3 sequence (DNA): TGTGCCAGCAGCGTCGGGGGCGGGGGTAATCCCTACGAGCAGTACTTC. Encoded protein: CASSVGGGGNPYEQYF.

CDR3 nucleotide sequence: TGCGCCAGCAGCCAAGTCGAACGGCGGGGGAATGAGCAGTTCTTC. Residues: CASSQVERRGNEQFF. The chain employs TRBV4-3 and TRBJ2-1, with 7 bases aligning to TRBD2. This CDR3 comprises 15 residues. Germline CDR1 is LGHNA and CDR2 is YSLEER. Trimming at V came to 1 base and at J to 7 bases, leaving 7 bases not matched to a gene.

This chain joins TRBV11-3 and TRBJ2-7; 7 bases match TRBD1. V dropped 4 bases and J dropped 5; count of bases not matched to a gene: 14. Germline V CDR1 and CDR2: SGHNT, YENEEA. This CDR3 contains 16 residues. CDR3: CASSYGDSPFGDEQYF. The CDR3 nucleotides are TGTGCCAGCAGCTATGGGGACAGCCCTTTTGGCGACGAGCAGTACTTC.

The rearrangement uses TRBV5-5 and TRBJ2-6; weak D call: TRBD1 (6 bases). The CDR3 runs to 14 residues. CDR1 SGHKS and CDR2 YYEKEE come from the germline V gene (reference sequence). V shed 2 bases and J shed 5 bases, with 8 bases lying between them. The CDR3 sequence is CASSLRDRANVLTF. Written as DNA, the CDR3 is TGTGCCAGCAGCTTAAGGGACAGGGCCAACGTCCTGACTTTC.